This TCR beta chain derives from a study of shared clonotypes between healthy human individuals (TCRdb year 2020). For the study in its entirety: A couple of women and a few men aged 18 to 49 years were included in the cohort. For each donor, CD4 naive and CD4 memory were each run on three plates, CD8 naive on two plates, and CD8 memory on one plate. The study deeply sequenced blood TCR repertoires of five healthy adults to estimate repertoire size and the extent of clonotype sharing between individuals. Libraries were prepared and TCR repertoires were sequenced by different laboratories using diverse techniques, in order to increase sequencing depth and limit assay-specific biases. Between about 0.9 and 9 billion PBMCs per donor were obtained by leukapheresis.

The germline V gene encodes CDR1 KGHSH and CDR2 LQKENI. V has 5 bases trimmed and J has 6 bases trimmed; junction bases matching no gene number 6. The CDR3 spans 14 residues, from the cysteine through the phenylalanine. The CDR3 DNA has 42 bases and is translated from base 1. CD8 naive samples were CD45RO-negative cells positively selected for CCR7, giving a CD45RA+CCR7+ population that excluded TemRA cells. Donors were healthy HIV-negative adults with no recently reported acute infections or vaccinations. Every donor was a Caucasian adult living in Nashville, Tennessee, USA. Blood was obtained by leukapheresis, after which PBMCs were separated by Ficoll-Histopaque density gradient centrifugation and cryopreserved in liquid nitrogen vapor phase. Analytical flow cytometry was used to check the purity and quantity of each magnetically sorted T cell population. From each sorted fraction, genomic DNA was isolated and quantified by UV absorbance on a Nanodrop 2000c.

The investigation overall reported the following: Across four donors, approximately 4.9% of naive CD4, 3.5% of naive CD8, under 2.5% of memory CD4, and around 0.4% of memory CD8 clonotypes were shared. Because the study included a small number of donors, the genetic and exposure-history diversity represented was limited. Pairwise subsampling indicated that sequencing depth was expected to affect the degree of clonotype sharing among donors. Only blood was sampled, and tissue TCR repertoires likely differ from those in blood. Rarefaction of sorted-subset datasets indicated incomplete sequencing despite the large sequencing depth. Estimated clonotype richness was generally larger for naive than for memory subsets. Compared with non-shared clonotypes, clonotypes shared by all four sorted-subset donors had higher generation probabilities.

As concerns this clone: Its antigen is not yet known. Qualities for individual bases were not recorded, and no much larger clone is one base off.

Using the deep immunoSEQ assay, multiplex PCR amplified TCR CDR3 regions from genomic DNA. For each cell subset, the extracted genomic DNA was distributed evenly across all wells of several immunoSEQ 96-well plates, and each plate served as one replicate. For sorted subsets, each replicate PCR was loaded with roughly 0.2 ug genomic DNA, equivalent to approximately 33,000 T cell genomes. Purified libraries were quantified with a Qubit 3.0 fluorometer, sized on a Bioanalyzer 2100, and re-quantified with the KAPA Library Quantification kit. Each immunoSEQ 96-well plate was sequenced on its own single-read 150-cycle Illumina NextSeq 550 flow cell. The paper's data handling went like this. Because the immunoSEQ output included only junctional sequences and no quality scores, the filtering could not be the same as the filtering used for full-length reads. To assign V/J genes and CDR3, sequences were annotated against IMGT germline references using PyIR, a Python wrapper for IgBLAST v1.9. Reads were removed for weak V/J assignments (E-value above 1e-6), missing CDR3, stop codons, out-of-frame junctions, or ambiguous translated residues. V3J clonotypes were defined by identical inferred V gene, J gene, and CDR3 amino acid sequence. The percentage overlap between two repertoires was calculated by dividing the number of shared unique clonotypes by the size of the smaller repertoire. Richness of each repertoire was evaluated using RTK rarefaction, the Chao1 estimator, and Recon v2.1 estimates of unobserved clonotypes. Generation probabilities for all TCRbeta clonotypes obtained by the gDNA method from a handful of donors were computed using OLGA. Imported from immuneACCESS, the table was reduced by TCRdb to in-frame sequences with V and J called. These copies leave out some clones; in studies compared against another copy, an unresolved V gene accounts for under half, and the cause of the remainder is not known. Clonal size and the V and J genes are those of that table, whereas D and trimming came from the DNA. Present in this sample are around 2.1 million clones, roughly 91% of which were seen just once. More than 1.5% of the sample lies in the top ten.

The rearrangement combines TRBV18 with TRBJ2-1, with 8 central nucleotides matching TRBD2. Sequencing was done on a sample of naive CD8+ T cells from PBMCs. In the paper's terms, the cell subset or site label means: CD45RA+CCR7+. This clonotype was obtained from a young man in good health. Some clones in this sample may be carry-over from other donors' samples. The CDR3 region: CASSRLAKINEQFF. In nucleotides, the sequence is TGTGCCAGCTCAAGACTAGCGAAGATCAATGAGCAGTTCTTC.